This passage covers 26 T cell receptor beta chains from one sample sequenced in a study of cytomegalovirus exposure and HLA in healthy donors. The PCR had 60 Vbeta and 13 Jbeta primers. Only in-frame clones appear in the TCRdb table, and some are missing; sequencing was by immunoSEQ multiplex PCR. Counted here are about 82,000 clones, less than 80% occurring once; the ten biggest clones make up 15%. Material: PBMCs. The receptors shown here come from a woman aged 40 to 55 in good health and CMV-seropositive.

This clone was detected once. This chain connects TRBV4-3 to TRBJ2-1; weak D call: TRBD2 (6 bases). This CDR3 region has 15 residues. CDR1 and CDR2 from the germline V gene are LGHNA and YSLEER. Trimming removed 0 bases at V and 8 bases at J, with 14 bases between. CDR3 nucleotide sequence: TGCGCCAGCAGCCAAGAGAACCACCCGGGGGATGAGCAGTTCTTC. Translation gives CASSQENHPGDEQFF.

The chain employs TRBV30 and TRBJ2-5; D not resolved. This CDR3 has 13 residues. Trimming left V 2 bases short and J 1 base short, with 8 bases between. The germline gives CDR1 GTSNPN, CDR2 SVGIG (reference sequence). The CDR3 here is CAWSFGSQETQYF. The CDR3 coding sequence is TGTGCCTGGAGTTTTGGCAGCCAAGAGACCCAGTACTTC.

The sample holds a few counts of this clone. J is TRBJ2-1 and V is TRBV28; 7 bases fit TRBD1. Germline loops: CDR1 MDHEN, CDR2 SYDVKM. The CDR3 has 15 amino acids. V lost 2 bases, J lost 3 bases, and 4 bases stayed unmatched. The CDR3 nucleotides read TGTGCCAGCAGTTTAGAGGGGGCGGTCTACAATGAGCAGTTCTTC. Translated, it gives CASSLEGAVYNEQFF.

V usage is TRBV11-2 and J usage is TRBJ2-5, with 11 bases aligning to TRBD2. Germline V gene sequence: CDR1 SGHAT, CDR2 FQNNGV. The CDR3 spans 17 residues. The V and J ends lost 4 bases and 5 bases, in that order; junction bases with no gene match: 12. The CDR3 is CASSSLRASGRIETQYF. As DNA, the CDR3 is TGTGCCAGCAGCTCCCTAAGGGCTAGCGGGAGGATTGAGACCCAGTACTTC. The variable domain in full, completed from reference TRBV11-2 and TRBJ2-5, reads EAGVAQSPRYKIIEKRQSVAFWCNPISGHATLYWYQQILGQGPKLLIQFQNNGVVDDSQLPKDRFSAERLKGVDSTLKIQPAKLEDSAVYLCASSSLRASGRIETQYFGPGTRLLVL.

The chain is built from TRBV28 and TRBJ1-4; D possibly corresponds to TRBD1 (6 bases). Germline CDR1 is MDHEN and CDR2 is SYDVKM. This CDR3 has 19 amino acids. V was trimmed by 3 bases and J by 5 bases, leaving 25 bases between them. For the CDR3, the DNA is TGTGCCAGCAGTTTGGGGATCAGGGGCAGGTTGACGGAAAATGAAAAACTGTTTTTT. Translation: CASSLGIRGRLTENEKLFF.

The V call is TRBV7-9, the J call TRBJ1-1; D gene unclear. CDR1 is SEHNR and CDR2 is FQNEAQ in the germline V gene (reference sequence). Trimming left V 1 base short and J 7 bases short, with 10 bases between. This CDR3 has 13 residues. The CDR3 nucleotides are TGTGCCAGCAGCTTAGGCAACAGAGTTGAAGCTTTCTTT. It translates to CASSLGNRVEAFF.

This chain joins TRBV2 and TRBJ1-1; perhaps TRBD1 as D (6 bases). CDR1 and CDR2 (germline): SNHLY, FYNNEI. This CDR3 spans 15 amino acids. Between the trimmed V and J ends, which lost 2 bases and 1 base, there was a span of 11 bases. The CDR3 is CASSEQGPRNTEAFF. CDR3 nucleotide sequence: TGTGCCAGCAGTGAACAGGGGCCTCGGAACACTGAAGCTTTCTTT.

The rearrangement joins TRBV4-1 to TRBJ2-3; 10 bases agree with TRBD2. The V and J ends lost 5 bases and 1 base, in that order; junction bases with no gene match: 0. The CDR3 has 14 residues. Germline V gene sequence: CDR1 MGHRA, CDR2 YSYEKL. The CDR3 region has the DNA TGCGCCAGCAGCGGACTAGCGGGCACAGATACGCAGTATTTT. Its translation: CASSGLAGTDTQYF.

This clone was counted only a few times. The chain has TRBV7-8 and TRBJ1-3; D remains unclear. This CDR3 has 14 residues. CDR1 SGHVS and CDR2 FQNEAQ come from the germline V gene. V lost 2 bases, J lost 3 bases, and 8 bases lay in between. The CDR3 is CASSLSRSGNTIYF. In nucleotides, the CDR3 is TGTGCCAGCAGCTTATCAAGGAGTGGAAACACCATATATTTT.

This chain links TRBV4-1 with TRBJ2-1; D may be TRBD2 (6 bases). V was cut by 2 bases and J by 0 bases, with 8 bases left in between. This CDR3 region has 15 residues. The germline V gene has CDR1 MGHRA and CDR2 YSYEKL. The DNA for the CDR3 is TGCGCCAGCAGCCAAACGCGGGACTCCTACAATGAGCAGTTCTTC. This sequence encodes CASSQTRDSYNEQFF.

This clone was counted a few times. CDR3 coding DNA: TGTGCCAGCAGTCGGGGGGTCGGGGGCGGCTACACCTTC. Translation gives CASSRGVGGGYTF. V gene TRBV6-5 combines with J gene TRBJ1-2; a possible D gene is TRBD1 (6 bases). The V end lost 5 bases, the J end lost 8 bases, and 15 bases lay between the germline ends. The CDR3 runs to 13 residues. The V gene's germline CDR1 is MNHEY and CDR2 SVGAGI.

V gene TRBV15 combines with J gene TRBJ1-5; 8 nucleotides agree with TRBD1. Trimming cost V 5 bases and J 3 bases; bases outside gene matches: 6. The length of the CDR3 is 15 residues. Germline loops: CDR1 LNHNV, CDR2 YYDKDF (reference sequence). Here the CDR3 reads CATSDRGRLNQPQHF. DNA for the CDR3: TGTGCCACCAGCGACAGGGGCCGTCTCAATCAGCCCCAGCATTTT.

The gene calls are TRBV27 and TRBJ1-2, with 11 bases fitting TRBD1. The germline V gene encodes CDR1 MNHEY and CDR2 SMNVEV (reference sequence). V was clipped by 3 bases and J by 4 bases; unmatched bases: 13. The CDR3 sequence is 18 residues long. In DNA, the CDR3 is TGTGCCAGCAGTTTGTCTTCTCGCGGGACAGGGGGTTTCTATGGCTACACCTTC. Protein product: CASSLSSRGTGGFYGYTF.

The V and J genes are TRBV7-8 and TRBJ2-7; 15 positions match TRBD2. Germline lookup yields CDR1 SGHVS and CDR2 FQNEAQ. This CDR3 is built from 18 residues. The ends lost 6 bases at V and 2 bases at J; junction bases unmatched: 11. This CDR3 reads CASSSGLAGGVSPYEQYF. Here the CDR3 DNA reads TGTGCCAGCAGTTCGGGACTAGCGGGAGGCGTATCCCCCTACGAGCAGTACTTC.

The chain links TRBV4-1 to TRBJ2-2; D gene uncertain. Per the germline V gene, CDR1 is MGHRA and CDR2 is YSYEKL. The CDR3 contains 12 residues. The germline V and J ends were trimmed by 3 bases and 7 bases, with 6 bases remaining between them. The CDR3 sequence: CASSHVFGELFF. CDR3 coding DNA: TGCGCCAGCAGCCACGTCTTCGGGGAGCTGTTTTTT.

V and J are TRBV7-9 and TRBJ1-2; D is unclear. CDR1 SEHNR and CDR2 FQNEAQ come from the germline V gene (reference sequence). The CDR3 loop spans 13 amino acids. The V gene lost 1 base and the J gene lost 7 bases, with 10 bases spanning the gap. The CDR3 spells CASSLVLSGGYTF. The CDR3 DNA reads TGTGCCAGCAGCTTAGTACTAAGCGGTGGCTACACCTTC. The whole variable domain, filled in from reference TRBV7-9 and TRBJ1-2, reads DTGVSQNPRHKITKRGQNVTFRCDPISEHNRLYWYRQTLGQGPEFLTYFQNEAQLEKSRLLSDRFSAERPKGSFSTLEIQRTEQGDSAMYLCASSLVLSGGYTFGSGTRLTVV.

The chain has TRBV7-2 and TRBJ1-1; possible D gene TRBD1, 5 bases. This CDR3 spans 15 amino acids. V was trimmed by 1 base and J by 4 bases, leaving 13 bases between them. Germline-derived CDR1 and CDR2 are SGHTA and FQGNSA. The CDR3 DNA is TGTGCCAGCAGCTTAGGGTCTGGGGCCAGCACTGAAGCTTTCTTT. Its translation is CASSLGSGASTEAFF.

The V call is TRBV27, the J call TRBJ2-7; 8 nucleotides align to TRBD2. V lost 5 bases to trimming and J lost 6 bases; unmatched junction nucleotides: 6. CDR1 and CDR2 (germline): MNHEY, SMNVEV (reference sequence). The CDR3 contains 13 residues. The CDR3 bases are TGTGCCAGCAGTCCGACTAGCGTCGGCGAGCAGTACTTC. The encoded protein is CASSPTSVGEQYF.

The chain employs TRBV4-1 and TRBJ2-7; D is unresolved. V was pared by 0 bases and J by 4 bases, with 13 bases between. The CDR3 spans 15 residues. Germline loops: CDR1 MGHRA, CDR2 YSYEKL. The CDR3 nucleotides read TGCGCCAGCAGCCAAGATCGCTTCACGAGGTACGAGCAGTACTTC. Amino acids: CASSQDRFTRYEQYF.

The rearrangement links TRBV28 to TRBJ1-1, with 8 bases fitting TRBD1. This CDR3 has 14 amino acids. Germline CDR1 is MDHEN and CDR2 is SYDVKM. V dropped 5 bases and J dropped 1; count of bases not matched to a gene: 3. The CDR3 DNA is TGTGCCAGCAGTCCCGGACAGGGGAACACTGAAGCTTTCTTT. Its translation is CASSPGQGNTEAFF.

V usage is TRBV6-5 and J usage is TRBJ2-3; 7 bases match TRBD1. Germline-derived CDR1 and CDR2 are MNHEY and SVGAGI. Unmatched junction bases numbered 7, after V lost 4 bases and J lost 3 bases. The CDR3 contains 15 residues. CDR3 sequence (DNA): TGTGCCAGCAGTTTTCTGAGGGGGCGGACAGATACGCAGTATTTT. Translating gives CASSFLRGRTDTQYF.

The chain carries TRBV19 and TRBJ1-5, with D possibly matching TRBD1 (6 bases). CDR1 LNHDA and CDR2 SQIVND come from the germline V gene (reference sequence). This CDR3 has 13 amino acids. V dropped 7 bases and J dropped 5 bases, with 12 bases sitting between them. The CDR3 protein is CASNWGGHQPQHF. CDR3 nucleotide sequence: TGTGCCAGTAATTGGGGGGGGCATCAGCCCCAGCATTTT.

This sequence joins TRBV2 and TRBJ2-7; TRBD2 is a possible D gene (6 bases). Germline loops: CDR1 SNHLY, CDR2 FYNNEI. This CDR3 region has 16 residues. Trimming pared 2 bases from V and 3 bases from J, leaving 17 bases between. The CDR3: CASSETPWLEGYEQYF. The CDR3 nucleotides are TGTGCCAGCAGTGAAACCCCTTGGTTGGAGGGCTACGAGCAGTACTTC.

The chain carries TRBV2 and TRBJ1-5; maybe TRBD1 (6 bases). CDR3 length: 14 amino acids. Trimming shortened V by 2 bases and J by 3 bases, and 8 bases separated the two germline ends. Germline CDR1 is SNHLY and CDR2 is FYNNEI. The CDR3 nucleotides read TGTGCCAGCAGTGAACAGGGGTTCAATCAGCCCCAGCATTTT. It encodes CASSEQGFNQPQHF.

This chain joins TRBV5-6 and TRBJ2-7, with TRBD2 matching over 9 bases. Germline CDR1 is SGHDT and CDR2 is YYEEEE. This CDR3 contains 16 residues. V lost 0 bases and J lost 5; bases outside the gene matches: 9. The CDR3 coding sequence is TGTGCCAGCAGCTTGGCGCAGGGACTAGCCACTAACGAGCAGTACTTC. Its protein product is CASSLAQGLATNEQYF.

The rearrangement uses TRBV28 and TRBJ2-7; D remains ambiguous. Germline-derived CDR1 and CDR2 are MDHEN and SYDVKM. The CDR3 spans 14 residues. The V gene lost 0 bases and the J gene lost 1 base, with 7 bases spanning the gap. CDR3 DNA: TGTGCCAGCAGTTTATGGGGCAGGTCCTACGAGCAGTACTTC. It yields the protein CASSLWGRSYEQYF.